The clone carrying this TCR beta chain was seen a single time. Per germline, CDR1 MNHEY and CDR2 SVGAGI. This CDR3 is built from 14 residues. The V and J ends lost 6 bases and 7 bases respectively, with 16 bases between them. A multiplex PCR was run with 60 Vbeta primers and 13 Jbeta primers. Generated by immunoSEQ multiplex PCR, the TCRdb table keeps only in-frame clones and is missing some. The sample has about 140,000 clones, around three quarters seen once. This record belongs to a study of cytomegalovirus exposure and HLA in healthy donors. The receptor was derived from a man aged 40-49 years in good health and CMV-seropositive. The chain combines TRBV6-5 with TRBJ2-1; maybe TRBD2 (6 bases). The specimen was PBMCs. The CDR3 sequence: CASSQAWRDNEQFF. The CDR3, as DNA: TGTGCCAGCAGCCAAGCTTGGCGGGATAATGAGCAGTTCTTC.